This T cell receptor (beta chain) derives from a study of cytotoxic CD8 clonotypes in ibrutinib-treated CLL. Study-wide background: Partial response occurred in 24 patients and complete response in 2; at median approximately 68 months, roughly 15 remained remitted and about 12 progressed. Following a median roughly 12 months of treatment, with a range of 6 to 36, response samples were taken.

Comments on this clone: Antigen: not known.

Cryopreserved PBMCs supplied roughly 2.1 micrograms of genomic DNA for TCR beta libraries. The CDR3 contains 17 residues. The V gene end was trimmed by 4 bases and the J gene end by 1 base; junction bases not matched to a gene: 7. Germline V CDR1 and CDR2: LNHNV, YYDKDF (reference sequence). The study, taken as a whole, reports: Sample timing was unmatched between remission and later-progressing patients; lymph nodes unstudied.

Using immunoSEQ multiplex PCR, the repertoire was profiled, and TCRdb retains in-frame clones only, with some absent. Among over 6,500 clones listed, 60% to 75% were seen once. This sample comprised PBMCs, obtained before ibrutinib treatment. The clonotype comes from a human donor with chronic lymphocytic leukemia. This chain links TRBV15 with TRBJ1-5, with 10 bases aligning to TRBD1. This CDR3 reads CATSNRDRGGSNQPQHF. CDR3 sequence (DNA): TGTGCCACCAGCAACCGGGACAGGGGCGGAAGCAATCAGCCCCAGCATTTT.